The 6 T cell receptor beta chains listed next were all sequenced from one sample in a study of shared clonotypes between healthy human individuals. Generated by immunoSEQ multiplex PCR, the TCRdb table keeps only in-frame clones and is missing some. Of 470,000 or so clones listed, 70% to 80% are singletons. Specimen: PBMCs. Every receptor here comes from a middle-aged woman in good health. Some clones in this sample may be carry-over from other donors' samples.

The CDR3, as DNA: TGTGCCAGCAGCAGTCGGAGGTACACTGAAGCTTTCTTT. Its translation is CASSSRRYTEAFF. The V gene is TRBV7-2, the J gene TRBJ1-1; D call uncertain. This CDR3 is built from 13 residues. Germline loops: CDR1 SGHTA, CDR2 FQGNSA. Trimming left V 5 bases short and J 3 bases short, with 10 bases between.

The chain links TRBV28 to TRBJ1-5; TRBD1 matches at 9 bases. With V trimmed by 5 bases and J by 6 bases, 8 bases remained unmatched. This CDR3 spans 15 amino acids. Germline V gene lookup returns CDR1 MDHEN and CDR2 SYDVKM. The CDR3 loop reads CASSPEGQGSQPQHF. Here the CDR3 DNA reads TGTGCCAGCAGTCCTGAAGGACAGGGGAGTCAGCCCCAGCATTTT.

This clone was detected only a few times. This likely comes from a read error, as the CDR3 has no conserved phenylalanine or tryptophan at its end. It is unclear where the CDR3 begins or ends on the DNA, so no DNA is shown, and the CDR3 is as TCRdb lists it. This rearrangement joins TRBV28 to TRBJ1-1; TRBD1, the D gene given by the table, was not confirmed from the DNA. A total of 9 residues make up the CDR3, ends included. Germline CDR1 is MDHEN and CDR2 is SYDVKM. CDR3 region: CASSPPTSI.

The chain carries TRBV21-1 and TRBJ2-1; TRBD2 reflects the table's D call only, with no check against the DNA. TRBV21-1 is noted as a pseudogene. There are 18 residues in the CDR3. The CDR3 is CASNPGTSERSSYNEQFF. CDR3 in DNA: TGTGCCAGCAACCCCGGGACTAGCGAGCGCTCCTCCTACAATGAGCAGTTCTTC.

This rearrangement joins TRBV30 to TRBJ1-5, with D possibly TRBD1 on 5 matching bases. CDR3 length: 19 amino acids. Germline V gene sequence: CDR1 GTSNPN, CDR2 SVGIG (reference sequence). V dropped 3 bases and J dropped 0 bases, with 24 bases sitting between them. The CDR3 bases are TGTGCCTGGAGCCACGGTCGGGGGTCGGCGGGATTTAGCAATCAGCCCCAGCATTTT. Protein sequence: CAWSHGRGSAGFSNQPQHF.

CDR3 DNA: TGCGCCAGCAGAGCTTATGACAGGGGTGGAATAAACACTGAAGCTTTCTTT. It specifies CASRAYDRGGINTEAFF. V usage is TRBV5-1 and J usage is TRBJ1-1; 8 bases match TRBD1. CDR3 size: 17 residues. CDR1 is SGHRS, CDR2 YFSETQ, per germline. V was pared by 5 bases and J by 2 bases, with 14 bases of the junction left unmatched.